The clone carrying this T cell receptor beta chain has ten or more counts. The data belong to a study of human T cells and chemical hapten exposure. At the level of the study: Small pooled library volume differences chiefly drove per-sample TCR yield variation.

Germline loops: CDR1 KGHSH, CDR2 LQKENI. CDR3 length: 14 amino acids. V lost 2 bases and J lost 0, with 6 bases in between. As for time point: patch test 2, 6 weeks after DPC sensitization. This sample's treatment: therapeutic diphenylcyclopropenone sensitization with weekly scalp DPC. As the library was built, unique molecular identifiers were attached to individual cDNA molecules. TCRdb processed the RACE reads anew with MiXCR; each CDR3 protein has one entry. The data show about 40,000 distinct CDR3 sequences, 3% to 3.5% seen once. Specimen: whole blood, collected in connection with sensitization to the hapten diphenylcyclopropenone (DPC). The receptor comes from a man aged 35 to 55 with alopecia areata. Some clones in this sample may be carry-over from other donors' samples. V and J are TRBV18 and TRBJ2-3; no firm D call. In DNA, the CDR3 is TGTGCCAGCTCACCAACGACTAGCACAGATACGCAGTATTTT. Its translation is CASSPTTSTDTQYF.